The entry that follows covers one T cell receptor beta chain sequence. This entry is derived from a study of control samples from healthy donors and cancer patients. The data were produced by immunoSEQ multiplex PCR, yet TCRdb's version contains in-frame clones alone and is incomplete. This table has more than 70,000 clones, 91% appearing once. The germline CDR1 and CDR2 sequences are SEHNR and FQNEAQ (reference sequence). CDR3 length: 18 residues. V was trimmed by 2 bases and J by 7 bases, leaving 24 bases between them. This clonotype originated in a woman in her twenties or thirties in good health. V and J are TRBV7-9 and TRBJ2-1; D gene unclear. The sample consisted of blood. The CDR3 DNA is TGTGCCAGCAGCTTAATGCGGCGAAGGTTTGGGGATCGAAATGAGCAGTTCTTC. It specifies CASSLMRRRFGDRNEQFF.